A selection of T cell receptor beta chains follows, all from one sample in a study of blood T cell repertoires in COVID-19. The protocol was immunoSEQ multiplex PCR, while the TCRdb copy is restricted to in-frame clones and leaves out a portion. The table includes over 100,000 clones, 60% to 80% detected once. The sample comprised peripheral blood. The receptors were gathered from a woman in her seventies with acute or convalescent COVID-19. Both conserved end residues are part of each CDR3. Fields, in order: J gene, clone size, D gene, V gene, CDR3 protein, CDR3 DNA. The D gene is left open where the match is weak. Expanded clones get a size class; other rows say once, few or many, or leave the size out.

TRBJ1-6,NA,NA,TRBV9,CASSARLDNSPLHF,TGTGCCAGCAGCGCCAGGTTGGATAATTCACCCCTCCACTTT
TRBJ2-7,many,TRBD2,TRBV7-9,CASSSGTSSSYEQYF,TGTGCCAGCAGCTCCGGGACTAGTTCCTCCTACGAGCAGTACTTC
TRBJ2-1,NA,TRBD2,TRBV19,CASSRSGENPFDEQFF,TGTGCCAGTAGTAGGAGCGGGGAGAACCCCTTCGATGAGCAGTTCTTC
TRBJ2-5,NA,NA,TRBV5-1,CASSLTQETQYF,TGCGCCAGCAGCTTAACTCAAGAGACCCAGTACTTC
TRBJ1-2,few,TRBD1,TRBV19,CAAADRVHGYTF,TGTGCCGCCGCGGACAGGGTCCATGGCTACACCTTC
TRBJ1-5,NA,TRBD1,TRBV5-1,CASSLGTGPSNQPQHF,TGCGCCAGCAGCCTAGGGACAGGGCCTAGCAATCAGCCCCAGCATTTT
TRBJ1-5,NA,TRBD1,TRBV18,CASSRIRDRGNQPQHF,TGTGCCAGCTCACGAATCAGGGACAGGGGCAATCAGCCCCAGCATTTT
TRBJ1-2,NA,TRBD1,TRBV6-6,CASSSDRGGRTRGYTF,TGTGCCAGCAGTTCTGACAGGGGGGGTAGAACGCGGGGCTACACCTTC
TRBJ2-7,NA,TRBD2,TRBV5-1,CASSPSGLDLHEQYF,TGCGCCAGCAGCCCCTCGGGACTAGATCTCCACGAGCAGTACTTC
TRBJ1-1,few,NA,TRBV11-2,CASSLGLGTEAFF,TGTGCCAGCAGCTTGGGACTGGGTACTGAAGCTTTCTTT
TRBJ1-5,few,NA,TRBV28,CASSAITDGAGGEPQHF,TGTGCCAGCAGTGCTATTACGGACGGAGCCGGGGGAGAGCCCCAGCATTTT
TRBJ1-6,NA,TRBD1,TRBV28,CASSLRGLGNSPLHF,TGTGCCAGCAGTCTGAGGGGGCTGGGTAATTCACCCCTCCACTTT
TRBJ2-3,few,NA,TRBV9,CASSVASTDTQYF,TGTGCCAGCAGCGTAGCTAGCACAGATACGCAGTATTTT
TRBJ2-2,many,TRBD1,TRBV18,CASSPWSWTGNTGELFF,TGTGCCAGCTCACCATGGAGTTGGACAGGTAACACCGGGGAGCTGTTTTTT
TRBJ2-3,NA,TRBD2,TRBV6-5,CASNGIRGGVDTQYF,TGTGCCAGCAACGGTATCCGCGGGGGGGTAGATACGCAGTATTTT
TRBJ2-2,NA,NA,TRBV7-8,CASSPFSTGGTGELFF,TGTGCCAGCAGCCCGTTTTCGACAGGTGGCACCGGGGAGCTGTTTTTT
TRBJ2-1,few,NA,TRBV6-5,CASRRQGGIINEQFF,TGTGCCAGCAGGAGACAGGGAGGCATTATCAATGAGCAGTTCTTC
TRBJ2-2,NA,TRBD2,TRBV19,CASTFSGGALNTGELFF,TGTGCCAGTACCTTTAGCGGGGGGGCTCTCAACACCGGGGAGCTGTTTTTT
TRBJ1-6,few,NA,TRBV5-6,CASTKWGGTNSPLHF,TGTGCCAGCACGAAATGGGGGGGCACTAATTCACCCCTCCACTTT
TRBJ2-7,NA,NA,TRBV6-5,CASSRDWDYEQYF,TGTGCCAGCAGCCGGGACTGGGACTACGAGCAGTACTTC
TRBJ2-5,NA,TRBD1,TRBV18,CASSEGTGRQETQYF,TGTGCCAGCTCGGAGGGGACAGGACGTCAAGAGACCCAGTACTTC
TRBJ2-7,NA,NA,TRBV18,CASSPGTSYEQYF,TGTGCCAGCTCACCAGGGACTTCCTACGAGCAGTACTTC
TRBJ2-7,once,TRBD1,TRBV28,CASRDSTYEQYF,TGTGCCAGCCGGGACAGCACCTACGAGCAGTACTTC
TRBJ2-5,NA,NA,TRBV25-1,CASSEKNRAQETQYF,TGTGCCAGCAGTGAAAAAAACAGAGCCCAAGAGACCCAGTACTTC
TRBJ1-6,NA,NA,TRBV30,CAGYTGKGNSPLHF,TGTGCCGGATATACAGGGAAAGGCAATTCACCCCTCCACTTT
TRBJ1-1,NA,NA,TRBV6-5,CASRPEVFNAEAFF,TGTGCCAGCAGACCTGAGGTCTTTAACGCTGAAGCTTTCTTT
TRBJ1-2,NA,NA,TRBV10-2,CASSDGRGGYGYTF,TGCGCCAGCAGTGATGGAAGGGGCGGCTATGGCTACACCTTC
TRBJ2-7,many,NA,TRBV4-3,CASSQDWGLAAASYPYEQYF,TGCGCCAGCAGCCAAGATTGGGGACTTGCGGCAGCTTCTTACCCCTACGAGCAGTACTTC
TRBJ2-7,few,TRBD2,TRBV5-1,CASSLSGTDEQYF,TGCGCCAGCAGCTTGAGCGGGACGGACGAGCAGTACTTC
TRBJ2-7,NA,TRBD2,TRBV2,CASNPTSGRAEQYF,TGTGCCAGCAACCCGACTAGCGGGAGAGCCGAGCAGTACTTC
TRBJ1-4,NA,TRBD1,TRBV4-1,CASSQVQDRAEKLFF,TGCGCCAGCAGCCAAGTGCAGGACAGGGCCGAAAAACTGTTTTTT
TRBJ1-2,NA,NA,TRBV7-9,CASSLGRGEGGYTF,TGTGCCAGCAGCTTAGGACGGGGGGAAGGTGGCTACACCTTC
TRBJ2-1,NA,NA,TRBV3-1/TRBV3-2,CASSQDTRGGPYNEQFF,TGTGCCAGCAGCCAAGATACCCGCGGGGGCCCCTACAATGAGCAGTTCTTC
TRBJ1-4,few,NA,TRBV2,CASNSGVNEKLFF,TGTGCCAGCAATTCAGGGGTTAATGAAAAACTGTTTTTT
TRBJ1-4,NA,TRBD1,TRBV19,CASSRQGLKLFF,TGTGCCAGTAGCCGACAGGGGCTGAAACTGTTTTTT
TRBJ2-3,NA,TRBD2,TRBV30,CAWSVRGGTDTQYF,TGTGCCTGGAGTGTACGGGGGGGAACAGATACGCAGTATTTT
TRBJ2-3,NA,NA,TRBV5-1,CASSQDSTYTQYF,TGCGCCAGCAGCCAGGACTCTACTTATACGCAGTATTTT
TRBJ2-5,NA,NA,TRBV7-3,CASSPTGTLQETQYF,TGTGCCAGCAGCCCCACCGGGACACTCCAAGAGACCCAGTACTTC
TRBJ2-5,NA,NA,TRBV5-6,CASSYTGREETQYF,TGTGCCAGCAGCTACACAGGGAGGGAAGAGACCCAGTACTTC
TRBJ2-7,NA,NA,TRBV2,CASSRNLVEQYF,TGTGCCAGCAGTCGAAACCTAGTCGAGCAGTACTTC
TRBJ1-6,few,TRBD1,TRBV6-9,CASSPTGEPPLHF,TGTGCCAGCAGTCCGACAGGGGAACCACCCCTCCACTTT
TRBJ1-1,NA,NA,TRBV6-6,CASSPRGGEEMNTEAFF,TGTGCCAGCAGTCCCCGGGGAGGGGAAGAGATGAACACTGAAGCTTTCTTT
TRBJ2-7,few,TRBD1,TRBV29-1,CSVTRTGGFYEQYF,TGCAGCGTTACCCGGACAGGGGGCTTCTACGAGCAGTACTTC
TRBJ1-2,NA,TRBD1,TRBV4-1,CASSHPGQATNYGYTF,TGCGCCAGCAGCCACCCGGGACAGGCGACTAACTATGGCTACACCTTC
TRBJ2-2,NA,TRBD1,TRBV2,CASRAGGTGELFF,TGTGCCAGCAGGGCAGGGGGTACCGGGGAGCTGTTTTTT